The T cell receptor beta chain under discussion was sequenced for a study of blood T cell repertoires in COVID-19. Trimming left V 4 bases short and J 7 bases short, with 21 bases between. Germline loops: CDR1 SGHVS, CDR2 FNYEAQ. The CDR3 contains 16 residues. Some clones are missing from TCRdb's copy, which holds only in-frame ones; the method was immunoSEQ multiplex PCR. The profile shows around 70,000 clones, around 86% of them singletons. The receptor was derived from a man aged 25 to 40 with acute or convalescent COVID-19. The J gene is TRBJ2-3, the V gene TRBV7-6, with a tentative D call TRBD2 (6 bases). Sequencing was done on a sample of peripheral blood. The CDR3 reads CASSSREGTRKYTQYF. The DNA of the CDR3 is TGTGCCAGCAGCTCGCGCGAGGGGACTCGCAAGTATACGCAGTATTTT. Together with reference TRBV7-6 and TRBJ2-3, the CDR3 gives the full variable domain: GAGVSQSPRYKVTKRGQDVALRCDPISGHVSLYWYRQALGQGPEFLTYFNYEAQQDKSGLPNDRFSAERPEGSISTLTIQRTEQRDSAMYRCASSSREGTRKYTQYFGPGTRLTVL.